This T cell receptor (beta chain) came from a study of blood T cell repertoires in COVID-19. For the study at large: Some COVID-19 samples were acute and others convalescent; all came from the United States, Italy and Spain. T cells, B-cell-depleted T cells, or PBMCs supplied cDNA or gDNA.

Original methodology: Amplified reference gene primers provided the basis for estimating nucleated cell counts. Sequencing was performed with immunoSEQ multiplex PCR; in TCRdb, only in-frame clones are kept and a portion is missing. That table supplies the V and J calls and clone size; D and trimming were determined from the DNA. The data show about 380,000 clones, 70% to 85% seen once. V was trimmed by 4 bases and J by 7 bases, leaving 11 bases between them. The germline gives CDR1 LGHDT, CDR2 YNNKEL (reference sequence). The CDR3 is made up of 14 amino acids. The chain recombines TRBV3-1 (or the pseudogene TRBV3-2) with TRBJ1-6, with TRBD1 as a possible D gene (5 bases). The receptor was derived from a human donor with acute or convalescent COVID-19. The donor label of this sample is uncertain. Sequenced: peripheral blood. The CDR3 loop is CASSRAGRNSPLHF. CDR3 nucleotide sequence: TGTGCCAGCAGCCGGGCAGGGCGGAATTCACCCCTCCACTTT.